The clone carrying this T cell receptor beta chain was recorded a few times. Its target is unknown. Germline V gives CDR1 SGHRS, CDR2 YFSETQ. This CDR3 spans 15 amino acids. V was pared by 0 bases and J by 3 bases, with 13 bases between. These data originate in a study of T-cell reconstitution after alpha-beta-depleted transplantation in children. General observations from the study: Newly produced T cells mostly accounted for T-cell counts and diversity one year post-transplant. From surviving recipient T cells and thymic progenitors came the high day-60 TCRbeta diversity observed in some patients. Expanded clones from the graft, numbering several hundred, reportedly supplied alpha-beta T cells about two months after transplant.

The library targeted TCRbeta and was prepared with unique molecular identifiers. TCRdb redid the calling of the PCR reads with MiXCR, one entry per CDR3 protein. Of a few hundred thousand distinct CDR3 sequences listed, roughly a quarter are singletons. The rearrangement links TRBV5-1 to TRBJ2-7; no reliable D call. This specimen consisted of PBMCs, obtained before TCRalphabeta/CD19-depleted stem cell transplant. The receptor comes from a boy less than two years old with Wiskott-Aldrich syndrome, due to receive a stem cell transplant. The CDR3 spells CASSLGRPLGYEQYF. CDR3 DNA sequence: TGCGCCAGCAGCTTGGGTCGCCCACTCGGCTACGAGCAGTACTTC.